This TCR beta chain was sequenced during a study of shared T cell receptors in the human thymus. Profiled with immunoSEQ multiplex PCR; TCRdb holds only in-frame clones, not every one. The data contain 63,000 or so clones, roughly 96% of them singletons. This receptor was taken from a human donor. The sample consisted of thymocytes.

CDR3 nucleotide sequence: TGTGCCATCGGACAGGAAAACACTGAAGCTTTCTTT. It is translated as CAIGQENTEAFF. The chain carries TRBV10-3 and TRBJ1-1; 7 bases map to TRBD1. The CDR3 runs to 12 residues. The trim removed 8 bases at V and 2 bases at J, leaving 2 bases unmatched. Per the germline V gene, CDR1 is ENHRY and CDR2 is SYGVKD.